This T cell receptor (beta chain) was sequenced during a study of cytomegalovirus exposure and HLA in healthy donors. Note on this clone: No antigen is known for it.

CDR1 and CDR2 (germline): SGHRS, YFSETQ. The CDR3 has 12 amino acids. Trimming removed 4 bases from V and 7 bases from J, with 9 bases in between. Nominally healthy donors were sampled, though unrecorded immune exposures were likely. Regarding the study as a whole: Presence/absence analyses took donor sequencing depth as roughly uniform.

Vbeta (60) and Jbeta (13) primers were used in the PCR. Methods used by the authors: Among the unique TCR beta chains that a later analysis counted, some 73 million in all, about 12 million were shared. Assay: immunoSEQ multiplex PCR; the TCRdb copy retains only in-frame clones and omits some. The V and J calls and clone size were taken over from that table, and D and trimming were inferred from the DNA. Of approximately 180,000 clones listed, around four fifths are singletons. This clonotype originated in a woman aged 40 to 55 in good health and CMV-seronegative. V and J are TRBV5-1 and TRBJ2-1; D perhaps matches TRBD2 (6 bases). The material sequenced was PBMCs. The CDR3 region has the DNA TGCGCCAGCAGCAGGGACTTGAATGAGCAGTTCTTC. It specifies CASSRDLNEQFF.